The clone carrying this T cell receptor (beta chain) was counted at least ten times. Antigen specificity is unknown. The data are from a study of T cells in Graves' hyperthyroidism and ophthalmopathy. The CDR3 is made up of 13 amino acids. Per germline, CDR1 MDHEN and CDR2 SYDVKM. V was cut by 7 bases and J by 1 base, with 11 bases left in between. It was RNA transcripts that yielded the amplified TCR beta CDR3 regions. With the HTBI primer set, the TCR CDR3 went through a first round of RT-PCR. TCRdb re-called the multiplex PCR reads with MiXCR, one entry per CDR3 protein. The sample has 200,000 to 250,000 distinct CDR3 sequences; 16% are singletons. Study-level results: With a median lead of approximately 6.4 months before onset, the model predicted ophthalmopathy.

The TCR was taken from a young woman with Graves' ophthalmopathy. The chain uses TRBV28 and TRBJ2-7, with no clear D. Material for sequencing was blood. The CDR3 loop is CASNRSPSYEQYF. The CDR3 DNA follows: TGTGCCAGCAATCGGTCCCCTTCCTACGAGCAGTACTTC.